This T cell receptor beta chain was profiled in a study of T cells after yellow fever vaccination. Germline V lookup: CDR1 DFQATT, CDR2 SNEGSKA (reference sequence). The CDR3 has 15 residues. V lost 6 bases and J 2 bases, leaving 20 bases between the germline ends. Via MiXCR, TCRdb re-called the 5' RACE reads, giving one row per CDR3 protein. The sample lists around 350,000 distinct CDR3 sequences; about 6.2% were seen once. The source material was PBMCs, sampled 5 days after the yellow fever booster vaccination. The receptor comes from a man aged 25 to 40 who received the YFV17D yellow fever vaccine. The chain carries TRBV20-1 and TRBJ2-7; D is unresolved. The CDR3 region has the DNA TGCAGTGCCCCCATGCTTAGTGGTTTGGCCTACGAGCAGTACTTC. It specifies CSAPMLSGLAYEQYF.